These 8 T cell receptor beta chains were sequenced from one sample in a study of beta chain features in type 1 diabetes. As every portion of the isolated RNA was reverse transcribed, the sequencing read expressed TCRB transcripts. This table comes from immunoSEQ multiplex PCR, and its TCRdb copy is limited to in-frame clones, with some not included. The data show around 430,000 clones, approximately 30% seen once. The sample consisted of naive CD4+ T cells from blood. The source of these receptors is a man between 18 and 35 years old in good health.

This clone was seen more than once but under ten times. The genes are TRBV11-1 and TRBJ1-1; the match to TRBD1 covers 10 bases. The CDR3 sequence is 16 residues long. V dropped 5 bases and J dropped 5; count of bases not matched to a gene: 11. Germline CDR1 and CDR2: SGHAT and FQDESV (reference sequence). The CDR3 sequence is CASSPRDRGIGTEAFF. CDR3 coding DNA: TGTGCCAGCAGCCCACGGGACAGGGGAATTGGGACTGAAGCTTTCTTT.

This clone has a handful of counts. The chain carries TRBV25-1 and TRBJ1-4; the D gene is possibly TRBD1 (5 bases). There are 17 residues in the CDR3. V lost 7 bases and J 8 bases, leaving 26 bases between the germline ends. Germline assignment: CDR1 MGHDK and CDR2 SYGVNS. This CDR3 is CASNENKGDPRREKLFF. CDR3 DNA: TGTGCCAGCAACGAAAACAAAGGGGACCCAAGGAGGGAAAAACTGTTTTTT.

CDR3: CASSDGKRPQHF. The CDR3 coding sequence is TGTGCCAGCAGCGACGGGAAGAGGCCCCAGCATTTT. The chain carries TRBV9 and TRBJ1-5; D gene uncertain. Trimming stripped 3 bases from V and 9 bases from J, with 10 bases between. The CDR3 contains 12 residues. Germline V CDR1 and CDR2: SGDLS, YYNGEE.

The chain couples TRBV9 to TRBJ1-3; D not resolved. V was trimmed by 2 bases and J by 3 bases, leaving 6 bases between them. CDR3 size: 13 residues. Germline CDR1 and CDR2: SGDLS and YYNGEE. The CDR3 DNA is TGTGCCAGCAGCGTTGGTGGTGGAAACACCATATATTTT. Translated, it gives CASSVGGGNTIYF. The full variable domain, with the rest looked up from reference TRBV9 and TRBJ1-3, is DSGVTQTPKHLITATGQRVTLRCSPRSGDLSVYWYQQSLDQGLQFLIQYYNGEERAKGNILERFSAQQFPDLHSELNLSSLELGDSALYFCASSVGGGNTIYFGEGSWLTVV.

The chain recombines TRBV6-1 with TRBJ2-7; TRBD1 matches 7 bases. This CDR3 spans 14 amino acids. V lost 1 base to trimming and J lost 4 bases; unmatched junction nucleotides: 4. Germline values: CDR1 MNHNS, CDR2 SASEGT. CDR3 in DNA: TGTGCCAGCAGTGAAGAACAGGGGTCGTACGAGCAGTACTTC. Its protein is CASSEEQGSYEQYF.

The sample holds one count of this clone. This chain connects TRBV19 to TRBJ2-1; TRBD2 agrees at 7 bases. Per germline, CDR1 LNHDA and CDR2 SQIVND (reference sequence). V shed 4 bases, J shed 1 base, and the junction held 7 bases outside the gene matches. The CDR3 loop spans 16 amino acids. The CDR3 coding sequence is TGTGCCAGTAGTAGATCTAGCGGCATTTCCTACAATGAGCAGTTCTTC. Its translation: CASSRSSGISYNEQFF. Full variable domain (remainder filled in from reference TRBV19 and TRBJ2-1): DGGITQSPKYLFRKEGQNVTLSCEQNLNHDAMYWYRQDPGQGLRLIYYSQIVNDFQKGDIAEGYSVSREKKESFPLTVTSAQKNPTAFYLCASSRSSGISYNEQFFGPGTRLTVL.

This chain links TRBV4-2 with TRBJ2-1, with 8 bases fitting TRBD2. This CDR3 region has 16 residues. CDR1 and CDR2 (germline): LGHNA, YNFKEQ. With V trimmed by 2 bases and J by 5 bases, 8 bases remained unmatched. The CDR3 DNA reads TGTGCCAGCAGCCAACATACCGGGACTAGTAACAATGAGCAGTTCTTC. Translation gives CASSQHTGTSNNEQFF.

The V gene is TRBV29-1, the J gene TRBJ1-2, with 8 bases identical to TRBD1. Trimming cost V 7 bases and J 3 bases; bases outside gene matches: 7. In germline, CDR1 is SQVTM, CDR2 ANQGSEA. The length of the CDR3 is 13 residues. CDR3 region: CSALTGDHYGYTF. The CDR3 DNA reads TGCAGCGCCTTGACAGGGGATCACTATGGCTACACCTTC.